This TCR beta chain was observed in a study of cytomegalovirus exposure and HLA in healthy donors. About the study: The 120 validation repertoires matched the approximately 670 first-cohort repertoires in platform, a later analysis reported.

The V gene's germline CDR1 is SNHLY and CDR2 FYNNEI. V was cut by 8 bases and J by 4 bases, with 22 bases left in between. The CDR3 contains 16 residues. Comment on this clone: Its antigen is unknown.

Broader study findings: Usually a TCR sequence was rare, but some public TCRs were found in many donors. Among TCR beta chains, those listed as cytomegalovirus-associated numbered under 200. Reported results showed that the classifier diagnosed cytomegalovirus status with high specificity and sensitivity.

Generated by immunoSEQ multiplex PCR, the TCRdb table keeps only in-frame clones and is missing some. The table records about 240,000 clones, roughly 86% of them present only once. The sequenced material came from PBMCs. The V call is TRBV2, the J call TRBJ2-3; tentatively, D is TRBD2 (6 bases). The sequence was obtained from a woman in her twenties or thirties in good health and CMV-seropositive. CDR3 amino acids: CASPENLGIAADTQYF. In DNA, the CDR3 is TGTGCCAGCCCGGAAAATCTGGGGATAGCGGCAGATACGCAGTATTTT.